This T cell receptor (beta chain) was observed in a study of a mutant IDH1 vaccine in newly diagnosed glioma. Study at large: Treated patients had a mean age of roughly 40 years and a 62.5% male, around 38% female split. Earlier treatment was radiotherapy, temozolomide, or both, with most getting both. Study-level results: Changes in top peripheral clonotypes did not appear linked to pseudoprogression. The study observed vaccine-induced immune responses in approximately 93% of patients.

Using immunoSEQ multiplex PCR, the repertoire was profiled, and TCRdb retains in-frame clones only, with some absent. The sample contains more than 50,000 clones, 80% to 90% of which appear only once. Time point reported: baseline, week 1 (first vaccination visit). Indicated treatment: pre-vaccination baseline after standard-of-care therapy. Comments on this clone: Its cognate antigen is unknown.

This CDR3 contains 15 residues. Germline assignment: CDR1 PRHDT and CDR2 FYEKMQ (reference sequence). The V gene lost 5 bases and the J gene lost 2 bases, with 14 bases spanning the gap. This specimen was PBMCs, taken from a glioma patient treated with radiotherapy, temozolomide or both. The clonotype originates from a man in his thirties or forties with glioma. This rearrangement joins TRBV13 to TRBJ2-3; the D gene is possibly TRBD1 (5 bases). For the CDR3, the DNA is TGTGCCAGCAGCCCCAGGGTATATACCACAGATACGCAGTATTTT. It translates to CASSPRVYTTDTQYF.